This is a list of T cell receptor beta chains from one sample in a study of HIV-infected patients and healthy controls. From the 5' RACE reads, TCRdb called clonotypes with MiXCR, one entry per CDR3 protein. The sample holds roughly 10,000 distinct CDR3 sequences, 7% to 9% seen once. Material for sequencing was blood. These receptors were collected from an adult in good health. Both conserved end residues are part of each CDR3. The order of the fields is V gene, CDR3 length, clone size, D gene, J gene, CDR3 protein, CDR3 DNA. A D gene is named only where the DNA matches it firmly. Clone size appears in some rows only: once, few, many, or a class for an expanded clone.

v_call: TRBV12-3/TRBV12-4; cdr3_length: 13; clone_size: medium-sized; d_call: -; j_call: TRBJ1-1; cdr3_aa: CASIMTENTEAFF; cdr3_nt: TGTGCCAGCATCATGACAGAGAACACTGAAGCTTTCTTT
v_call: TRBV7-9; cdr3_length: 18; clone_size: many; d_call: TRBD1; j_call: TRBJ2-6; cdr3_aa: CASSSAGQGIPGANVLTF; cdr3_nt: TGTGCCAGCAGCTCGGCGGGACAGGGAATACCTGGGGCCAACGTCCTGACTTTC
v_call: TRBV6-6; cdr3_length: 15; clone_size: medium-sized; d_call: TRBD2; j_call: TRBJ2-1; cdr3_aa: CASSYGRGAYNEQFF; cdr3_nt: TGTGCCAGCAGTTACGGGCGGGGGGCCTACAATGAGCAGTTCTTC
v_call: TRBV6-1; cdr3_length: 16; clone_size: many; d_call: -; j_call: TRBJ2-7; cdr3_aa: CASSARRTGINYEQYF; cdr3_nt: TGTGCCAGCAGTGCCAGAAGGACCGGGATAAATTACGAGCAGTACTTC
v_call: TRBV27; cdr3_length: 15; clone_size: many; d_call: -; j_call: TRBJ2-7; cdr3_aa: CASSLMSGGPLEQYF; cdr3_nt: TGTGCCAGCAGTTTAATGTCCGGGGGGCCTCTGGAGCAGTACTTC
v_call: TRBV7-3; cdr3_length: 14; clone_size: medium-sized; d_call: -; j_call: TRBJ2-2; cdr3_aa: CASRGLVGSGELFF; cdr3_nt: TGTGCCAGCAGGGGACTCGTTGGGAGCGGGGAGCTGTTTTTT
v_call: TRBV20-1; cdr3_length: 16; clone_size: medium-sized; d_call: -; j_call: TRBJ1-5; cdr3_aa: CSAGAGSPYSNQPQHF; cdr3_nt: TGCAGTGCTGGGGCAGGGTCCCCTTATAGCAATCAGCCCCAGCATTTT
v_call: TRBV20-1; cdr3_length: 16; clone_size: many; d_call: TRBD2; j_call: TRBJ2-1; cdr3_aa: CSARRVGRGGYNEQFF; cdr3_nt: TGCAGTGCTAGGAGGGTCGGGCGGGGGGGTTACAATGAGCAGTTCTTC
v_call: TRBV12-3/TRBV12-4; cdr3_length: 13; clone_size: many; d_call: -; j_call: TRBJ2-7; cdr3_aa: CASSPLGFYEQYF; cdr3_nt: TGTGCCAGCAGCCCCCTGGGATTTTACGAGCAGTACTTC
v_call: TRBV6-2/TRBV6-3; cdr3_length: 13; clone_size: many; d_call: -; j_call: TRBJ2-7; cdr3_aa: CASSALLSGEQYF; cdr3_nt: TGTGCCAGCAGTGCACTTTTATCGGGCGAGCAGTACTTC
v_call: TRBV6-6; cdr3_length: 15; clone_size: medium-sized; d_call: -; j_call: TRBJ2-3; cdr3_aa: CASSYVGGSTDTQYF; cdr3_nt: TGTGCCAGCAGTTACGTCGGGGGAAGCACAGATACGCAGTATTTT
v_call: TRBV5-6; cdr3_length: 15; clone_size: -; d_call: -; j_call: TRBJ1-1; cdr3_aa: CASSGSGNSNTEAFF; cdr3_nt: TGTGCCAGCAGCGGTTCAGGGAACTCGAACACTGAAGCTTTCTTT
v_call: TRBV10-3; cdr3_length: 13; clone_size: many; d_call: -; j_call: TRBJ2-3; cdr3_aa: CAIREPSTDTQYF; cdr3_nt: TGTGCCATCAGGGAGCCAAGCACAGATACGCAGTATTTT
v_call: TRBV19; cdr3_length: 15; clone_size: few; d_call: TRBD1; j_call: TRBJ2-7; cdr3_aa: CASSPRPGQGYEQYF; cdr3_nt: TGTGCCAGTAGTCCCCGCCCGGGACAGGGTTACGAGCAGTACTTC
v_call: TRBV20-1; cdr3_length: 15; clone_size: medium-sized; d_call: TRBD2; j_call: TRBJ2-7; cdr3_aa: CSARDGTSGRYEQYF; cdr3_nt: TGCAGTGCTAGAGATGGCACTAGCGGGAGGTACGAGCAGTACTTC
v_call: TRBV7-8; cdr3_length: 12; clone_size: -; d_call: -; j_call: TRBJ2-3; cdr3_aa: CASSFRANTQYF; cdr3_nt: TGTGCCAGCAGCTTTCGAGCGAATACGCAGTATTTT
v_call: TRBV2; cdr3_length: 17; clone_size: -; d_call: TRBD2; j_call: TRBJ2-3; cdr3_aa: CASLGLAGSPSTDTQYF; cdr3_nt: TGTGCCAGCTTAGGACTAGCGGGGAGCCCTAGCACAGATACGCAGTATTTT
v_call: TRBV20-1; cdr3_length: 15; clone_size: -; d_call: TRBD1; j_call: TRBJ2-3; cdr3_aa: CSPADYRGFADTQYF; cdr3_nt: TGCAGCCCCGCCGATTACAGGGGGTTTGCAGATACGCAGTATTTT
v_call: TRBV5-6; cdr3_length: 20; clone_size: many; d_call: TRBD2; j_call: TRBJ2-1; cdr3_aa: CASSSWTSGGDLLSYNEQFF; cdr3_nt: TGTGCCAGCAGCTCCTGGACTAGCGGGGGCGACCTGCTTTCCTACAATGAGCAGTTCTTC
v_call: TRBV7-9; cdr3_length: 16; clone_size: medium-sized; d_call: -; j_call: TRBJ2-4; cdr3_aa: CASSRREGNSKNIQYF; cdr3_nt: TGTGCCAGCAGCCGCCGTGAGGGTAATTCCAAAAACATTCAGTACTTC